Listed below are T cell receptor beta chains from one sample, sequenced in a study of blood T cell repertoires in COVID-19. Here immunoSEQ multiplex PCR was the method, and the copy in TCRdb shows in-frame clones only, minus some. The sample lists some 200,000 clones; around 76% were seen once. Sequenced: peripheral blood. Source of these receptors: a woman in her 50s with active or convalescent COVID-19. CDR3s include the opening cysteine and the closing phenylalanine or tryptophan. Each record gives: clone size, D gene, J gene, V gene, CDR3 protein, CDR3 DNA. The D gene is left open where the match is weak. Clone size is given for some rows only: seen once, a few or many times, or a class if the clone is expanded.

clone_size: few; d_call: -; j_call: TRBJ1-3; v_call: TRBV20-1; cdr3_aa: CSASPGQFGNTIYF; cdr3_nt: TGCAGTGCTAGTCCGGGACAATTTGGAAACACCATATATTTT
clone_size: -; d_call: TRBD1; j_call: TRBJ1-2; v_call: TRBV7-8; cdr3_aa: CASSHRDSLPYGYTF; cdr3_nt: TGTGCCAGCAGCCACCGGGACAGTCTACCCTATGGCTACACCTTC
clone_size: -; d_call: TRBD1; j_call: TRBJ1-5; v_call: TRBV28; cdr3_aa: CASSLHQGVGRNQPQHF; cdr3_nt: TGTGCCAGCAGTTTACACCAGGGGGTAGGTCGCAATCAGCCCCAGCATTTT
clone_size: -; d_call: TRBD2; j_call: TRBJ2-3; v_call: TRBV6-5; cdr3_aa: CASSRAGVAADTQYF; cdr3_nt: TGTGCCAGCAGTCGAGCGGGGGTGGCAGCAGATACGCAGTATTTT
clone_size: -; d_call: TRBD1; j_call: TRBJ1-1; v_call: TRBV6-5; cdr3_aa: CASKAGGRNTEAFF; cdr3_nt: TGTGCCAGCAAGGCAGGGGGCAGAAACACTGAAGCTTTCTTT
clone_size: -; d_call: TRBD1; j_call: TRBJ1-4; v_call: TRBV19; cdr3_aa: CASREDRGNRRMLFF; cdr3_nt: TGTGCCAGTAGAGAGGACAGGGGAAATCGAAGAATGCTGTTTTTT
clone_size: -; d_call: -; j_call: TRBJ1-2; v_call: TRBV4-3; cdr3_aa: CASSQGGQGEAYGYTF; cdr3_nt: TGCGCCAGCAGCCAAGGGGGGCAGGGCGAGGCGTATGGCTACACCTTC
clone_size: once; d_call: TRBD2; j_call: TRBJ2-4; v_call: TRBV7-2; cdr3_aa: CASSFQSASGRNIQYF; cdr3_nt: TGTGCCAGCAGCTTTCAGTCGGCTAGCGGTAGAAACATTCAGTACTTC
clone_size: -; d_call: TRBD2; j_call: TRBJ2-5; v_call: TRBV9; cdr3_aa: CASSGSGRIQETQYF; cdr3_nt: TGTGCCAGCAGCGGTAGCGGGAGAATCCAAGAGACCCAGTACTTC
clone_size: once; d_call: TRBD1; j_call: TRBJ1-2; v_call: TRBV3-1/TRBV3-2; cdr3_aa: CASGRQGLGGYTF; cdr3_nt: TGTGCCAGCGGGAGACAGGGGTTGGGTGGCTACACCTTC
clone_size: -; d_call: -; j_call: TRBJ2-3; v_call: TRBV28; cdr3_aa: CATKGGLSTDTQYF; cdr3_nt: TGTGCCACGAAGGGGGGGCTTAGCACAGATACGCAGTATTTT
clone_size: -; d_call: TRBD2; j_call: TRBJ2-1; v_call: TRBV7-2; cdr3_aa: CASSPQLAGVYEQFF; cdr3_nt: TGTGCCAGCAGCCCGCAACTAGCGGGAGTGTATGAGCAGTTCTTC
clone_size: medium-sized; d_call: -; j_call: TRBJ1-2; v_call: TRBV20-1; cdr3_aa: CSAREDGYTF; cdr3_nt: TGCAGTGCTCGGGAGGATGGCTACACCTTC
clone_size: -; d_call: -; j_call: TRBJ1-1; v_call: TRBV19; cdr3_aa: CASSILQKNTEAFF; cdr3_nt: TGTGCCAGTAGTATCTTACAGAAGAACACTGAAGCTTTCTTT
clone_size: -; d_call: -; j_call: TRBJ1-2; v_call: TRBV18; cdr3_aa: CASSPREGSYGYTF; cdr3_nt: TGTGCCAGCTCACCACGGGAGGGCTCCTATGGCTACACCTTC
clone_size: few; d_call: -; j_call: TRBJ2-7; v_call: TRBV5-1; cdr3_aa: CASSLGPAYEQYF; cdr3_nt: TGCGCCAGCAGCTTGGGGCCCGCCTACGAGCAGTACTTC
clone_size: -; d_call: TRBD1; j_call: TRBJ1-4; v_call: TRBV6-2/TRBV6-3; cdr3_aa: CASSPWTGGAELFF; cdr3_nt: TGTGCCAGCAGTCCCTGGACAGGGGGCGCGGAACTGTTTTTT
clone_size: once; d_call: -; j_call: TRBJ2-7; v_call: TRBV19; cdr3_aa: CASSIGQNYEQYF; cdr3_nt: TGTGCCAGTAGTATTGGACAGAACTACGAGCAGTACTTC
clone_size: -; d_call: TRBD1; j_call: TRBJ1-1; v_call: TRBV4-3; cdr3_aa: CASSQRATGDTEAFF; cdr3_nt: TGCGCCAGCAGCCAACGTGCCACAGGGGACACTGAAGCTTTCTTT
clone_size: few; d_call: -; j_call: TRBJ1-5; v_call: TRBV28; cdr3_aa: CASTEGRQPQHF; cdr3_nt: TGTGCCAGCACTGAGGGGAGGCAGCCCCAGCATTTT
clone_size: once; d_call: TRBD1; j_call: TRBJ1-1; v_call: TRBV30; cdr3_aa: CASGGRGGTNTEAFF; cdr3_nt: TGTGCCAGTGGGGGGCGAGGGGGCACGAACACTGAAGCTTTCTTT
clone_size: -; d_call: TRBD1; j_call: TRBJ1-3; v_call: TRBV18; cdr3_aa: CASSPQGGGNTIYF; cdr3_nt: TGTGCCAGCTCACCGCAGGGGGGAGGAAACACCATATATTTT
clone_size: -; d_call: -; j_call: TRBJ2-1; v_call: TRBV7-3; cdr3_aa: CASSFWQDNEQFF; cdr3_nt: TGTGCCAGCAGCTTCTGGCAGGACAATGAGCAGTTCTTC
clone_size: few; d_call: TRBD1; j_call: TRBJ2-5; v_call: TRBV24-1; cdr3_aa: CATSDFAGTGEETQYF; cdr3_nt: TGTGCCACCAGTGATTTCGCGGGGACAGGGGAAGAGACCCAGTACTTC
clone_size: -; d_call: -; j_call: TRBJ1-5; v_call: TRBV7-9; cdr3_aa: CASSRTDSNQPQHF; cdr3_nt: TGTGCCAGCAGCCGGACTGATAGCAATCAGCCCCAGCATTTT
clone_size: few; d_call: TRBD2; j_call: TRBJ2-2; v_call: TRBV7-9; cdr3_aa: CASTGTSGSIYTGELFF; cdr3_nt: TGTGCCAGCACCGGGACTAGCGGGAGTATTTACACCGGGGAGCTGTTTTTT
clone_size: once; d_call: -; j_call: TRBJ2-7; v_call: TRBV11-2; cdr3_aa: CASSPPAGPYEQYF; cdr3_nt: TGTGCCAGCAGCCCGCCGGCAGGGCCGTACGAGCAGTACTTC
clone_size: -; d_call: TRBD1; j_call: TRBJ1-2; v_call: TRBV10-3; cdr3_aa: CAIRTGNYGYTF; cdr3_nt: TGTGCCATCAGGACAGGGAACTATGGCTACACCTTC
clone_size: once; d_call: -; j_call: TRBJ2-3; v_call: TRBV12-3/TRBV12-4; cdr3_aa: CASRQSTDTQYF; cdr3_nt: TGTGCCAGCAGGCAGAGCACAGATACGCAGTATTTT
clone_size: -; d_call: TRBD1; j_call: TRBJ1-4; v_call: TRBV5-1; cdr3_aa: CASSLGGGGGEKLFF; cdr3_nt: TGCGCCAGCAGCTTGGGAGGAGGGGGCGGTGAAAAACTGTTTTTT
clone_size: once; d_call: -; j_call: TRBJ1-1; v_call: TRBV28; cdr3_aa: CASSLWAAGATEAFF; cdr3_nt: TGTGCCAGCAGTTTATGGGCTGCGGGGGCCACTGAAGCTTTCTTT